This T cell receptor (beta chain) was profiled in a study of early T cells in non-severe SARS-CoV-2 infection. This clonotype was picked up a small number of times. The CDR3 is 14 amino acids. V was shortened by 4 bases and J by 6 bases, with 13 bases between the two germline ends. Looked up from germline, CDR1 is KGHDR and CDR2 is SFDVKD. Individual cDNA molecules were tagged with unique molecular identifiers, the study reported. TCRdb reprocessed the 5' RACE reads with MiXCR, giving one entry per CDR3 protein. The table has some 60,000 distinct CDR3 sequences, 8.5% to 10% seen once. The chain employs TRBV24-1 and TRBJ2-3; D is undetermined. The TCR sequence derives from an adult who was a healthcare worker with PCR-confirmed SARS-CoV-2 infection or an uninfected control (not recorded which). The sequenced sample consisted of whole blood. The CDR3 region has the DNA TGTGCCACCAGTGACCCACCCGGTACGGATACGCAGTATTTT. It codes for CATSDPPGTDTQYF.